The entry below describes one T cell receptor beta chain. These data originate in a study of blood T cell repertoires in COVID-19. Study details: Some COVID-19 samples were acute and others convalescent; all came from the United States, Italy and Spain. PBMCs, B-cell-depleted T cells, or T cells provided the cDNA or gDNA that made up the material.

This CDR3 has 13 amino acids. Per the germline V gene, CDR1 is MNHEY and CDR2 is SVGAGI. With 7 bases removed from V and 1 base from J, the gap between germline ends came to 10 bases. In the study's own analysis: Estimation of nucleated cell counts relied on the amplification of reference gene primers. Measured with immunoSEQ multiplex PCR; TCRdb has only the in-frame clones, and not every one. V and J calls and clone size are those listed in that table; D and trimming were worked out from the DNA. This sample has about 73,000 clones, with around four fifths found just once. Sequences were obtained from peripheral blood. The chain has TRBV6-5 and TRBJ1-1; D unresolved. The source of this sequence is a man aged 45 to 65 with active COVID-19. CDR3: CASKVEKNTEAFF. In nucleotides, the CDR3 is TGTGCCAGCAAAGTCGAGAAGAACACTGAAGCTTTCTTT.